These 16 T cell receptor beta chains were sequenced from one sample in a study of T cell repertoires in cytomegalovirus infection. TCRdb redid the calling of the reads with MiXCR, one entry per CDR3 protein. The table has some 800,000 distinct CDR3 sequences, just under 30% seen once. Their antigens are not known. Sequences were derived from cultured CD8+ T cells from PBMCs, sampled from culture after CMV antigen stimulation. The receptors were sampled from a human donor in good health (CMV status not recorded). Some clones in this sample may be carry-over from other donors' samples.

The chain has TRBV28 and TRBJ1-1; no firm D call. The CDR3 runs 14 residues. Trimming took off 3 bases at V and 3 bases at J, with 11 bases between the two ends. Germline assignment: CDR1 MDHEN and CDR2 SYDVKM. The CDR3 DNA reads as TGTGCCAGCAGTTTGCCAATTTCTGACACTGAAGCTTTCTTT. Its protein is CASSLPISDTEAFF.

This rearrangement joins TRBV6-1 to TRBJ2-1, with 8 bases that match TRBD2. The germline gives CDR1 MNHNS, CDR2 SASEGT. The CDR3 length is 16 residues. V lost 0 bases, J lost 2 bases, and 3 bases stayed unmatched. In DNA form, the CDR3 reads TGTGCCAGCAGTGAAGCAGCGGGGGTTGCCTACAATGAGCAGTTCTTC. Translated: CASSEAAGVAYNEQFF.

This clonotype has only one observation. The gene calls are TRBV6-1 and TRBJ2-4; a possible D gene is TRBD2 (6 bases). This CDR3 has 17 residues. V lost 5 bases, J lost 3 bases, and 20 bases lay in between. The germline V gene has CDR1 MNHNS and CDR2 SASEGT. The CDR3 sequence is CASSSTSSGPYKNIQYF. The CDR3 region has the DNA TGTGCCAGCAGTTCGACTAGTTCGGGGCCCTACAAAAACATTCAGTACTTC.

The chain uses TRBV20-1 and TRBJ2-7; D call uncertain. The CDR3 extends over 14 amino acids. Germline CDR1 DFQATT, CDR2 SNEGSKA (reference sequence). V was pared by 6 bases and J by 4 bases, with 19 bases between. Here the CDR3 reads CSAFAGALGYEQYF. CDR3 bases: TGCAGTGCGTTCGCCGGAGCCTTGGGGTACGAGCAGTACTTC.

The V call is TRBV7-3, the J call TRBJ2-2; tentatively, D is TRBD1 (5 bases). CDR3 length: 14 residues. Germline V gives CDR1 SGHTA, CDR2 FQGTGA. Trimming cost V 4 bases and J 5 bases, with 11 bases left between them. Here the CDR3 DNA reads TGTGCCAGCAGCTACTCGACAGCGACCGGGGAGCTGTTTTTT. Protein product: CASSYSTATGELFF.

This chain connects TRBV7-6 to TRBJ2-7; D unresolved. V lost 4 bases, J lost 7 bases, and 8 bases lay in between. Germline-derived CDR1 and CDR2 are SGHVS and FNYEAQ. The CDR3 extends over 11 amino acids. CDR3 nucleotides: TGTGCCAGCAGCTCAATGGGAGAGCAGTACTTC. Amino acid sequence: CASSSMGEQYF.

The V gene is TRBV7-6, the J gene TRBJ2-2, with 8 nucleotides matching TRBD1. J gave up 1 base and V 1 base, and 5 bases lay outside the gene matches. CDR1 and CDR2 from the germline V gene are SGHVS and FNYEAQ. The CDR3 has 17 amino acids. CDR3 sequence (DNA): TGTGCCAGCAGCTTAGTCCCAGGGACAGGGAACACCGGGGAGCTGTTTTTT. Its translation is CASSLVPGTGNTGELFF.

Many counts were recorded for this clonotype. The CDR3 DNA sequence: TGTGCCAGCAGCTTTCCGCCCGGGCAGGGGGCTGGCTACACCTTC. Translation gives CASSFPPGQGAGYTF. V is TRBV7-9 and J is TRBJ1-2, with 8 bases that match TRBD1. This CDR3 region has 15 residues. V shed 3 bases, J shed 7 bases, and the junction held 10 bases outside the gene matches. The germline gives CDR1 SEHNR, CDR2 FQNEAQ (reference sequence).

On this clonotype itself: At one boundary the junction diverges from the germline segment, which might be a read error. The gene calls are TRBV7-6 and TRBJ1-2; 8 bases line up with TRBD1. Germline CDR1 SGHVS, CDR2 FNYEAQ. The length of the CDR3 is 17 residues. The CDR3 protein is CTSSTAVAQGAWDGYTF. DNA for the CDR3: TGTACCAGTAGCACCGCCGTTGCCCAGGGGGCGTGGGATGGCTACACCTTC.

The chain joins TRBV7-9 to TRBJ1-2; no clear D. The V end lost 0 bases, the J end lost 4 bases, and 12 bases lay between the germline ends. The CDR3 extends over 15 amino acids. The germline V gene encodes CDR1 SEHNR and CDR2 FQNEAQ (reference sequence). The CDR3 protein is CASSLADGWSYGYTF. CDR3 bases: TGTGCCAGCAGCTTAGCGGACGGCTGGTCCTATGGCTACACCTTC.

Only a few counts were recorded for this clonotype. The chain recombines TRBV4-1 with TRBJ2-7; D is unresolved. Germline V gives CDR1 MGHRA, CDR2 YSYEKL. The CDR3 is 14 amino acids. V shed 3 bases and J shed 0 bases, with 9 bases lying between them. CDR3 amino acids: CASSQTTPSYEQYF. The DNA for the CDR3 is TGCGCCAGCAGCCAGACGACACCCTCCTACGAGCAGTACTTC.

The chain recombines TRBV7-4 with TRBJ1-2, with D hard to call. The CDR3 is 14 residues long. Trimming took off 5 bases at V and 4 bases at J, with 14 bases between the two ends. The germline V gene encodes CDR1 SGHVT and CDR2 SQSDAQ. CDR3: CASSRIGRSYGYTF. The CDR3 DNA sequence: TGTGCCAGCAGCCGTATTGGTCGGAGCTATGGCTACACCTTC.

This chain uses TRBV5-4 with TRBJ1-1; TRBD1 agrees at 7 bases. V trimming: 3 bases; J trimming: 1 base; junction bases outside the gene matches: 15. The CDR3 runs to 18 residues. From germline, CDR1 is SGHNT and CDR2 YYREEE (reference sequence). CDR3 sequence reads: CASSSLRRDRVGNTEAFF. In DNA form, the CDR3 reads TGTGCCAGCAGCTCTCTTCGTCGTGACAGGGTGGGGAACACTGAAGCTTTCTTT.

At least ten counts were recorded for this clonotype. The chain employs TRBV7-9 and TRBJ1-5; no reliable D call. Trimming cost V 5 bases and J 4 bases, with 9 bases left between them. Germline CDR1 is SEHNR and CDR2 is FQNEAQ (reference sequence). This CDR3 spans 13 amino acids. DNA of the CDR3: TGTGCCAGCAGCCACGGTCCGAATCAGCCCCAGCATTTT. This translates into CASSHGPNQPQHF.

A word on this clonotype: The DNA is omitted, as the CDR3 cannot be located on it reliably, and the CDR3 follows TCRdb's listing. The chain recombines TRBV7-8 with TRBJ1-2; the listed D gene, TRBD1, was not tested against the DNA. The CDR3 is 20 amino acids in total, end residues counted. The germline gives CDR1 SGHVS, CDR2 FQNEAQ. CDR3 loop: CASSLGNEQFFGPGGYGYTF.

The chain has TRBV5-6 and TRBJ2-7; D is perhaps TRBD2 (6 bases). This CDR3 spans 13 amino acids. The ends were cut back, 4 bases at V and 3 bases at J, with 11 bases in the middle. Germline V gene lookup returns CDR1 SGHDT and CDR2 YYEEEE. The CDR3 sequence: CASSPLEGYEQYV. CDR3 sequence (DNA): TGTGCCAGCAGCCCGCTGGAGGGCTACGAGCAGTACGTC.